Listed below are T cell receptor beta chains from one sample, sequenced in a study of sequential checkpoint blockade in melanoma. Only in-frame clones appear in the TCRdb table, and some are missing; sequencing was by immunoSEQ multiplex PCR. The table has about 2,900 clones, about 31% seen once. The source was tumor tissue (inferred from file names), collected from a patient given nivolumab and ipilimumab in sequence. The receptors stem from a human donor with melanoma. CDR3s include the opening cysteine and the closing phenylalanine or tryptophan. The D gene is left open where the match is weak. Size values are once, few and many counts, or a class for expanded clones, and some rows have none.

size: once
D: NA
J: TRBJ1-1
V: TRBV15
CDR3: CATSRGGASTEAFF
DNA: TGTGCCACCAGCAGAGGGGGGGCGAGCACTGAAGCTTTCTTT

size: NA
D: TRBD2
J: TRBJ2-3
V: TRBV9
CDR3: CASSPDRTSGRMDTQYF
DNA: TGTGCCAGCAGCCCCGATCGGACTAGCGGGAGGATGGATACGCAGTATTTT

size: NA
D: NA
J: TRBJ1-2
V: TRBV7-2
CDR3: CASSPGRNYGYTF
DNA: TGTGCCAGCAGCCCAGGGAGAAACTATGGCTACACCTTC

size: medium-sized
D: NA
J: TRBJ2-7
V: TRBV11-3
CDR3: CASSSGTIPYEQYF
DNA: TGTGCCAGCAGCTCCGGAACTATCCCCTACGAGCAGTACTTC

size: NA
D: NA
J: TRBJ2-3
V: TRBV11-3
CDR3: CASSPFRDSHGDTQYF
DNA: TGTGCCAGCAGCCCCTTCCGGGACTCCCACGGGGATACGCAGTATTTT

size: NA
D: TRBD2
J: TRBJ2-7
V: TRBV7-6
CDR3: CASSGTSGSLRRYEQYF
DNA: TGTGCCAGCAGCGGGACTAGCGGGAGCCTTAGGCGCTACGAGCAGTACTTC

size: NA
D: TRBD1
J: TRBJ2-2
V: TRBV2
CDR3: CASSRRQGVGELFF
DNA: TGTGCCAGCAGTCGGAGACAGGGTGTCGGGGAGCTGTTTTTT

size: NA
D: NA
J: TRBJ1-2
V: TRBV23-1
CDR3: CASSPDGPYGYTF
DNA: TGCGCCAGCAGCCCCGACGGACCCTATGGCTACACCTTC

size: NA
D: NA
J: TRBJ2-3
V: TRBV11-3
CDR3: CASSNIGFWTDTQYF
DNA: TGTGCCAGCAGCAACATCGGGTTTTGGACAGATACGCAGTATTTT

size: medium-sized
D: NA
J: TRBJ2-1
V: TRBV11-3
CDR3: CASSLTGTYNEQFF
DNA: TGTGCCAGCAGCTTGACCGGGACCTACAATGAGCAGTTCTTC

size: once
D: NA
J: TRBJ2-1
V: TRBV29-1
CDR3: CSVESYGGGPGEQFF
DNA: TGCAGCGTTGAGAGTTATGGGGGGGGGCCCGGCGAGCAGTTCTTC

size: NA
D: NA
J: TRBJ2-1
V: TRBV19
CDR3: CASSLKPSNEQFF
DNA: TGTGCCAGTAGTCTCAAGCCGAGCAATGAGCAGTTCTTC

size: NA
D: NA
J: TRBJ2-5
V: TRBV11-3
CDR3: CASSPGEGWKTQYF
DNA: TGTGCCAGCAGCCCTGGTGAGGGTTGGAAGACCCAGTACTTC

size: few
D: NA
J: TRBJ1-4
V: TRBV28
CDR3: CASEATNEKLFF
DNA: TGTGCCAGCGAGGCAACTAATGAAAAACTGTTTTTT

size: NA
D: NA
J: TRBJ1-1
V: TRBV19
CDR3: CASRHNQNTEAFF
DNA: TGTGCCAGTAGGCACAATCAGAACACTGAAGCTTTCTTT

size: NA
D: TRBD2
J: TRBJ2-1
V: TRBV5-1
CDR3: CASSLVLAGGPGNEQFF
DNA: TGCGCCAGCAGCTTGGTACTAGCGGGAGGGCCGGGAAATGAGCAGTTCTTC

size: medium-sized
D: TRBD2
J: TRBJ2-7
V: TRBV11-3
CDR3: CASSPYVGTSGYEQYF
DNA: TGTGCCAGCAGCCCATACGTCGGGACTAGCGGCTACGAGCAGTACTTC

size: NA
D: NA
J: TRBJ1-2
V: TRBV5-1
CDR3: CASSPAGGGDYGYTF
DNA: TGCGCCAGCAGCCCGGCTGGGGGGGGAGACTATGGCTACACCTTC

size: NA
D: NA
J: TRBJ1-5
V: TRBV27
CDR3: CASSFRVDQPQHF
DNA: TGTGCCAGCAGTTTTAGGGTCGATCAGCCCCAGCATTTT

size: NA
D: TRBD2
J: TRBJ2-2
V: TRBV12-5
CDR3: CASGLLKPGLAAGELFF
DNA: TGTGCTAGTGGTTTGCTGAAACCGGGACTAGCGGCCGGGGAGCTGTTTTTT

size: few
D: TRBD2
J: TRBJ2-1
V: TRBV6-8
CDR3: CASSYSSGRGDEQFF
DNA: TGTGCCAGCAGTTACTCTAGCGGGAGAGGGGATGAGCAGTTCTTC

size: NA
D: TRBD1
J: TRBJ1-5
V: TRBV11-3
CDR3: CASSPLSGQGNQPQHF
DNA: TGTGCCAGCAGCCCGCTCTCGGGACAGGGGAATCAGCCCCAGCATTTT

size: few
D: TRBD2
J: TRBJ2-7
V: TRBV30
CDR3: CAWRTSGRYEQYF
DNA: TGTGCCTGGAGAACTAGCGGGAGGTACGAGCAGTACTTC

size: NA
D: NA
J: TRBJ2-1
V: TRBV5-1
CDR3: CASSILGGTEYNEQFF
DNA: TGCGCCAGCAGTATCCTAGGAGGGACAGAGTACAATGAGCAGTTCTTC

size: few
D: TRBD2
J: TRBJ2-1
V: TRBV6-8
CDR3: CASKPLAGGYNEQFF
DNA: TGTGCCAGCAAGCCACTAGCGGGAGGCTACAATGAGCAGTTCTTC

size: NA
D: TRBD1
J: TRBJ1-4
V: TRBV11-3
CDR3: CASSLGQGARKLFF
DNA: TGTGCCAGCAGCTTAGGGCAGGGGGCACGAAAACTGTTTTTT

size: few
D: TRBD2
J: TRBJ2-2
V: TRBV9
CDR3: CASRRLAGGDTGELFF
DNA: TGTGCCAGCAGGAGACTAGCGGGAGGGGACACCGGGGAGCTGTTTTTT

size: few
D: TRBD2
J: TRBJ2-1
V: TRBV9
CDR3: CASSGGTSGAYNEQFF
DNA: TGTGCCAGCAGCGGAGGTACTAGCGGGGCCTACAATGAGCAGTTCTTC

size: NA
D: NA
J: TRBJ2-7
V: TRBV28
CDR3: CASSFMLVGLYAGEQYF
DNA: TGTGCCAGCAGTTTCATGTTGGTGGGACTCTACGCGGGGGAGCAGTACTTC

size: NA
D: NA
J: TRBJ1-5
V: TRBV9
CDR3: CASSLYAGSNQPQHF
DNA: TGTGCCAGCAGCTTATATGCCGGGAGCAATCAGCCCCAGCATTTT

size: medium-sized
D: NA
J: TRBJ2-1
V: TRBV6-8
CDR3: CASSYSNTAKNEQFF
DNA: TGTGCCAGCAGTTACTCGAATACGGCCAAAAATGAGCAGTTCTTC

size: few
D: TRBD1
J: TRBJ2-7
V: TRBV30
CDR3: CACDRGNSEQYF
DNA: TGTGCCTGTGACAGGGGGAATTCCGAGCAGTACTTC

size: NA
D: NA
J: TRBJ1-5
V: TRBV11-3
CDR3: CASSPLRECSNQPQHF
DNA: TGTGCCAGCAGCCCCCTCAGGGAGTGTAGCAATCAGCCCCAGCATTTT

size: NA
D: NA
J: TRBJ2-1
V: TRBV11-3
CDR3: CASSFGGAVNEQFF
DNA: TGTGCCAGCAGTTTTGGGGGAGCGGTCAATGAGCAGTTCTTC

size: NA
D: TRBD2
J: TRBJ2-1
V: TRBV5-1
CDR3: CASSLGTSGINEQFF
DNA: TGCGCCAGCAGCTTGGGGACTAGCGGGATCAATGAGCAGTTCTTC

size: medium-sized
D: NA
J: TRBJ1-2
V: TRBV6-8
CDR3: CASSLGHRDYGYTF
DNA: TGTGCCAGCAGTTTAGGACATCGGGACTATGGCTACACCTTC

size: NA
D: TRBD2
J: TRBJ2-7
V: TRBV15
CDR3: CATSRDGVLAGDSYEQYF
DNA: TGTGCCACCAGCAGAGACGGCGTACTAGCGGGAGACTCCTACGAGCAGTACTTC

size: NA
D: NA
J: TRBJ1-3
V: TRBV30
CDR3: CAWENNAGNTIYF
DNA: TGTGCCTGGGAGAATAACGCCGGAAACACCATATATTTT

size: NA
D: NA
J: TRBJ1-2
V: TRBV28
CDR3: CAIPTGSNYGYTF
DNA: TGTGCCATCCCGACAGGTTCCAACTATGGCTACACCTTC

size: NA
D: TRBD2
J: TRBJ2-3
V: TRBV6-8
CDR3: CASSPGGSADTQYF
DNA: TGTGCCAGCAGCCCCGGGGGGTCCGCAGATACGCAGTATTTT

size: few
D: TRBD1
J: TRBJ2-1
V: TRBV6-8
CDR3: CASSSLSGSWTGYNEQFF
DNA: TGTGCCAGCAGTTCACTCTCGGGTTCCTGGACAGGGTACAATGAGCAGTTCTTC

size: few
D: NA
J: TRBJ2-2
V: TRBV11-3
CDR3: CASTLDMNTGELFF
DNA: TGTGCCAGCACACTAGACATGAACACCGGGGAGCTGTTTTTT